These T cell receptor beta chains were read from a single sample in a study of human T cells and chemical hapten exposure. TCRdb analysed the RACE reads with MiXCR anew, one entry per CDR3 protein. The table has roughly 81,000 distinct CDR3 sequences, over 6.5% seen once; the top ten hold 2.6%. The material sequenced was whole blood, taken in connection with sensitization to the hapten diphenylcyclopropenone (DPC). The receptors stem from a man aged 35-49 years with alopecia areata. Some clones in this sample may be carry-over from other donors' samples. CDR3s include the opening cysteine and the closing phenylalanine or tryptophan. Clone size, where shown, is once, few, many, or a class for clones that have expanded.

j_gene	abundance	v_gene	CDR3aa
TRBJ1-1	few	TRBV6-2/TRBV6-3	CASTDRTMNTEAFF
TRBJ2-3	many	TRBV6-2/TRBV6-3	CASSYPASGVDTQYF
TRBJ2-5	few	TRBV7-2	CASSSGLAGGPETQYF
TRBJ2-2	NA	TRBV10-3	CAISDLDLGELFF
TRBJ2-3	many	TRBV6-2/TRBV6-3	CATADSGTDTQYF
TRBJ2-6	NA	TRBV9	CASSVGGFSGANVLTF
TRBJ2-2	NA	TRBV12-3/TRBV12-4	CASALDRDTGELFF
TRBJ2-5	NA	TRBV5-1	CASIGGAAGGETQYF
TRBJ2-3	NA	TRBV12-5	CASGLLTNLYTDTQYF
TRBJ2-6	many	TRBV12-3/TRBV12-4	CASSLGGGAGANVLTF
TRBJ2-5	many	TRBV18	CASSPTRGPKGETQYF
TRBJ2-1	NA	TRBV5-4	CASSLPGPTYNEQFF
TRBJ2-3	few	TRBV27	CATLKLGSTDTQYF
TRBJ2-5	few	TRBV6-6	CASSYLAETQYF
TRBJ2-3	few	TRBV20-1	CSARGASYTDTQYF
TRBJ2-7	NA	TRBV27	CASSFDRGAYEQYF
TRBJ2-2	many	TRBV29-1	CSAQIGAIGELFF